The next 13 T cell receptor beta chains were all read from a single sample in a study of cytomegalovirus exposure and HLA in healthy donors. Both 60 Vbeta primers and 13 Jbeta primers went into the PCR. The repertoire was sequenced with immunoSEQ multiplex PCR; TCRdb's copy has only in-frame clones and lacks some. The data show over 55,000 clones, with about 89% seen just once and roughly 1.5% held by the top ten. The sample taken for sequencing was PBMCs. The receptors originated from a man aged 18 to 29 in good health and CMV-seronegative.

The V gene is TRBV2, the J gene TRBJ2-1, with D unclear. Germline V CDR1 and CDR2: SNHLY, FYNNEI. This CDR3 spans 13 amino acids. The V end was cut by 4 bases, the J end by 4 bases, with 8 bases between. CDR3 sequence (DNA): TGTGCCAGCAGTGTGTCAGGTTACAATGAGCAGTTCTTC. It specifies CASSVSGYNEQFF. The variable domain in full, completed from reference TRBV2 and TRBJ2-1, reads EPEVTQTPSHQVTQMGQEVILRCVPISNHLYFYWYRQILGQKVEFLVSFYNNEISEKSEIFDDQFSVERPDGSNFTLKIRSTKLEDSAMYFCASSVSGYNEQFFGPGTRLTVL.

The V call is TRBV6-1, the J call TRBJ1-5; 9 positions match TRBD1. V gave up 3 bases and J gave up 1 base; unmatched junction bases: 7. The CDR3 is made up of 17 amino acids. CDR1 is MNHNS and CDR2 is SASEGT in the germline V gene. The CDR3: CASSDQIGTGSNQPQHF. CDR3 DNA sequence: TGTGCCAGCAGTGACCAAATAGGGACAGGGAGCAATCAGCCCCAGCATTTT.

The chain recombines TRBV13 with TRBJ2-1; D unresolved. Trimming pared 5 bases from V and 8 bases from J, leaving 7 bases between. The CDR3 is made up of 11 amino acids. Germline V gene lookup returns CDR1 PRHDT and CDR2 FYEKMQ (reference sequence). The CDR3: CASSQQDEQFF. CDR3 DNA sequence: TGTGCCAGCAGCCAACAAGATGAGCAGTTCTTC.

The CDR3 DNA reads as TGCGCCAGCAGCCGGGGAGTGACACAGGGGGTAAGAAAGGACGAGCAGTACTTC. Translating gives CASSRGVTQGVRKDEQYF. The chain links TRBV5-1 to TRBJ2-7; 8 nucleotides agree with TRBD1. The CDR3 covers 18 residues. Germline trimming cut 4 bases from V and 5 bases from J; bases unmatched to any gene: 20. The germline V gene encodes CDR1 SGHRS and CDR2 YFSETQ. The full variable domain, in which reference TRBV5-1 and TRBJ2-7 provide the parts outside the CDR3, is KAGVTQTPRYLIKTRGQQVTLSCSPISGHRSVSWYQQTPGQGLQFLFEYFSETQRNKGNFPGRFSGRQFSNSRSEMNVSTLELGDSALYLCASSRGVTQGVRKDEQYFGPGTRLTVT.

This chain connects TRBV19 to TRBJ1-1; TRBD1 is a possible D gene (6 bases). This CDR3 is built from 14 residues. Germline V gene lookup returns CDR1 LNHDA and CDR2 SQIVND (reference sequence). Trimming took 7 bases from V and 1 from J, leaving 13 bases between them. The CDR3 bases are TGTGCCAGTATAGGGACACCCGAGAACACTGAAGCTTTCTTT. Translated: CASIGTPENTEAFF.

This clone is a singleton in its sample. This chain links TRBV13 with TRBJ2-5, with D uncertain. Germline V CDR1 and CDR2: PRHDT, FYEKMQ (reference sequence). The CDR3 contains 14 residues. V lost 0 bases and J lost 6, with 11 bases in between. CDR3 sequence: CASSLGVVGQTQYF. In DNA, the CDR3 is TGTGCCAGCAGCTTAGGGGTAGTTGGGCAGACCCAGTACTTC.

The V and J genes are TRBV21-1 and TRBJ1-1. TRBV21-1 is termed a pseudogene. The CDR3 covers 12 residues. CDR3 amino acids: CAGSAGKTEAFF. DNA for the CDR3: TGTGCCGGGTCGGCGGGTAAGACTGAAGCTTTCTTT.

This clone appeared once. The rearrangement links TRBV11-3 to TRBJ1-1; a possible D gene is TRBD1 (5 bases). The length of the CDR3 is 14 residues. Per the germline V gene, CDR1 is SGHNT and CDR2 is YENEEA. V dropped 0 bases and J dropped 0 bases, with 5 bases sitting between them. CDR3 bases: TGTGCCAGCAGCTTAGACAGGGTGAACACTGAAGCTTTCTTT. Translated, it gives CASSLDRVNTEAFF.

V gene TRBV10-1 combines with J gene TRBJ2-2; D uncertain. V lost 5 bases and J 2 bases, leaving 6 bases between the germline ends. The CDR3 is 13 residues long. The germline gives CDR1 WNHNN, CDR2 SYGVQD (reference sequence). CDR3 nucleotide sequence: TGCGCCAGCAGTAACGGTAACACCGGGGAGCTGTTTTTT. This translates into CASSNGNTGELFF.

The gene calls are TRBV6-5 and TRBJ1-3; no firm D call. The CDR3 is 15 amino acids. Trimming took off 7 bases at V and 4 bases at J, with 17 bases between the two ends. CDR1 is MNHEY and CDR2 is SVGAGI in the germline V gene. This chain's CDR3 is CASTPSAGSGNTIYF. The DNA for the CDR3 is TGTGCCAGCACCCCCTCGGCGGGTTCCGGAAACACCATATATTTT.

The chain couples TRBV5-1 to TRBJ1-2; D gene unclear. Trimming cost V 0 bases and J 2 bases, with 8 bases left between them. Germline V gene data show CDR1 as SGHRS and CDR2 as YFSETQ. This CDR3 region has 14 residues. The CDR3 nucleotides read TGCGCCAGCAGCTTGGGTGGCCCAAACTATGGCTACACCTTC. This codes for CASSLGGPNYGYTF.

Here the CDR3 reads CASSKQGVGISYEQYF. As DNA, the CDR3 is TGTGCCAGCAGCAAACAGGGAGTAGGAATTTCCTACGAGCAGTACTTC. The chain has TRBV11-2 and TRBJ2-7, with D possibly being TRBD1 (6 bases). V lost 5 bases, J lost 1 base, and 18 bases lay in between. The CDR3 has 16 amino acids. Looked up from germline, CDR1 is SGHAT and CDR2 is FQNNGV.

The chain joins TRBV11-1 to TRBJ1-1, with D possibly TRBD1 on 5 matching bases. The CDR3 contains 13 residues. Germline lookup yields CDR1 SGHAT and CDR2 FQDESV (reference sequence). Between the trimmed V and J ends, which lost 5 bases and 7 bases, there was a span of 14 bases. As DNA, the CDR3 is TGTGCCAGCAGCGCCGGGCCTAGGGGTGAAGCTTTCTTT. Protein: CASSAGPRGEAFF.